This T cell receptor beta chain was captured in a study of beta chain features in type 1 diabetes. In the study overall: Age, gender and cell yields were alike across patients and healthy donors.

This clone came up a few times. What was sequenced were expressed TCRB transcripts, since all of the isolated RNA had been reverse transcribed. Assay used: immunoSEQ multiplex PCR; TCRdb lists only in-frame clones, some missing. This sample yields about 410,000 clones, of which approximately 13% are seen a single time; approximately 0.035% belongs to the top ten. The CDR3 totals 14 residues. The V gene's germline CDR1 is LGHNA and CDR2 YSLEER. Trimming removed 3 bases at V and 0 bases at J, with 6 bases between. Averaging about 116 mL, one heparinised blood draw came from each individual donor. CD45RO/CCR7/CD25/CD127/CD95/CD27 separated CD4+ naive, central memory, regulatory and stem cell-like memory cells by sorting. Sort purity for all populations was recorded as exceeding 98%.

Sequenced sample: naive CD4+ T cells from blood. This sequence joins TRBV4-3 and TRBJ2-1; D call uncertain. The receptor was derived from a man aged 25 to 45 in good health. CDR3 protein: CASSQHSSYNEQFF. CDR3 in DNA: TGCGCCAGCAGCCAGCATAGCTCCTACAATGAGCAGTTCTTC.